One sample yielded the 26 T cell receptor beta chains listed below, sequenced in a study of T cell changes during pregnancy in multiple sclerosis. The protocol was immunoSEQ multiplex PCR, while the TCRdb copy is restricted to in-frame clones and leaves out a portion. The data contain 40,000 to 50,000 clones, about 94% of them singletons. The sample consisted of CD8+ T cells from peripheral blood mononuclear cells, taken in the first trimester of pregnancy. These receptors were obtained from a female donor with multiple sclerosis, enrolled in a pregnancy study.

The CDR3 spells CASSPPGGDRNEQYF. The CDR3 nucleotides read TGTGCCAGCAGCCCCCCTGGAGGGGATAGGAACGAGCAGTACTTC. The chain is built from TRBV4-2 and TRBJ2-7, with D tentatively TRBD2 (6 bases). This CDR3 comprises 15 residues. The V and J ends lost 4 bases and 5 bases respectively, with 18 bases between them. CDR1 is LGHNA, CDR2 YNFKEQ, per germline.

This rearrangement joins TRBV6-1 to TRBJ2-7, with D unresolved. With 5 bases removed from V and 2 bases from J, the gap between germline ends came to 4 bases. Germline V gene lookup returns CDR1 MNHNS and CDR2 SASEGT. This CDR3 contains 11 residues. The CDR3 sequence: CASSSTYEQYF. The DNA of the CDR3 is TGTGCCAGCAGTTCAACCTACGAGCAGTACTTC.

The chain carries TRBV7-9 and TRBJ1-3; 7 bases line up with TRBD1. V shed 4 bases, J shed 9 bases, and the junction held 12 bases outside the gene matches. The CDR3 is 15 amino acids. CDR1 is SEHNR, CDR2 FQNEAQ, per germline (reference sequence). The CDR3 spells CASSSDGQVWGTIYF. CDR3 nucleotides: TGTGCCAGCAGCTCGGACGGACAGGTCTGGGGCACCATATATTTT.

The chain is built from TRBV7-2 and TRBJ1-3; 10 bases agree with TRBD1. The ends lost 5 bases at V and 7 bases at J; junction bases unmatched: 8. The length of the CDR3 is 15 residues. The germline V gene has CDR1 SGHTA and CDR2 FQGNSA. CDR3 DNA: TGTGCCAGCAGCGCTGGGGACAGGGGCATTAACACCATATATTTT. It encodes CASSAGDRGINTIYF.

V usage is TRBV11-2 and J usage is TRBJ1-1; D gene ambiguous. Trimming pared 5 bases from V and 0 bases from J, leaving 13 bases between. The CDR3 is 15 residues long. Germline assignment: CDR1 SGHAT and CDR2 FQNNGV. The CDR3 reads CASSGRSPMNTEAFF. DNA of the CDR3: TGTGCCAGCAGCGGCAGGTCTCCCATGAACACTGAAGCTTTCTTT.

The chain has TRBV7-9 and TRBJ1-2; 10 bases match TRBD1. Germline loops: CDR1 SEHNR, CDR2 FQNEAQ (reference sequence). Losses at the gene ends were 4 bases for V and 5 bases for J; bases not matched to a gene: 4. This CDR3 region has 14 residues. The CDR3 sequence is CASSSGTGVYGYTF. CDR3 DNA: TGTGCCAGCAGCTCTGGGACAGGGGTTTATGGCTACACCTTC.

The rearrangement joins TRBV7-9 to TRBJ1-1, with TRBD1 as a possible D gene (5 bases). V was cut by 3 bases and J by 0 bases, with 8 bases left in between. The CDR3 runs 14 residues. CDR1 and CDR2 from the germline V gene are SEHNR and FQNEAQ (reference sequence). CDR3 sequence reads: CASSFPGMNTEAFF. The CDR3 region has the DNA TGTGCCAGCAGCTTTCCAGGGATGAACACTGAAGCTTTCTTT.

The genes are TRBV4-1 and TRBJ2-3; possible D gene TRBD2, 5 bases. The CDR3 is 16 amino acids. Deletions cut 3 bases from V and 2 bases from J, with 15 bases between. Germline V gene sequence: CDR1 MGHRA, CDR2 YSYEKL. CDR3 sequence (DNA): TGCGCCAGCAGCCACGCTACGGACTTGTACACAGATACGCAGTATTTT. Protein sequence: CASSHATDLYTDTQYF.

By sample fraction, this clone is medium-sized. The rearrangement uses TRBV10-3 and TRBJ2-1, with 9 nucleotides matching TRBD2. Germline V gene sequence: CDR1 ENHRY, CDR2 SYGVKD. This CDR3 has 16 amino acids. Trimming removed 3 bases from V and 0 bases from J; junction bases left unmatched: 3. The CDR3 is CAISELAGRSYNEQFF. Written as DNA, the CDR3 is TGTGCCATCAGTGAACTAGCGGGTCGCTCCTACAATGAGCAGTTCTTC.

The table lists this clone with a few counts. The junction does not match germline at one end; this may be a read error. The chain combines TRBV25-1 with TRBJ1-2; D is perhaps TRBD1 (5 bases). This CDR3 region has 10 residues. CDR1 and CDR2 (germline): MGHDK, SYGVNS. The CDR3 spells CASGSPRQHF. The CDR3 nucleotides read TGTGCCAGCGGATCCCCTAGACAGCACTTC.

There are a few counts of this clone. CDR3 in DNA: TGTGCCAGCAGGTTACTTGCGAGGCCGGGGGAGCAGTACTTC. Translation gives CASRLLARPGEQYF. The chain recombines TRBV2 with TRBJ2-7; D is possibly TRBD2 (5 bases). The CDR3 runs 14 residues. Germline values: CDR1 SNHLY, CDR2 FYNNEI. The germline V and J ends were trimmed by 6 bases and 7 bases, with 19 bases remaining between them. The full variable domain, in which reference TRBV2 and TRBJ2-7 provide the parts outside the CDR3, is EPEVTQTPSHQVTQMGQEVILRCVPISNHLYFYWYRQILGQKVEFLVSFYNNEISEKSEIFDDQFSVERPDGSNFTLKIRSTKLEDSAMYFCASRLLARPGEQYFGPGTRLTVT.

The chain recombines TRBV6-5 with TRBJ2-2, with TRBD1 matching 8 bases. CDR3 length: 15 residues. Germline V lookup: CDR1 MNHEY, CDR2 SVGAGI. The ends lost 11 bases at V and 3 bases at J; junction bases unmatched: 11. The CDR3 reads CAAGTTGDDTGELFF. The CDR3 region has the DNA TGTGCCGCAGGAACGACAGGGGACGACACCGGGGAGCTGTTTTTT.

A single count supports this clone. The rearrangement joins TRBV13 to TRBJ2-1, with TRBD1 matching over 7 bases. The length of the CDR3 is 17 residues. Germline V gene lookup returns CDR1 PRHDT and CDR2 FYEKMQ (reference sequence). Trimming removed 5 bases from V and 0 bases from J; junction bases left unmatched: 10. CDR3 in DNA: TGTGCCAGCAGCCTCTCAAAGGGGGCGAGCTCCTACAATGAGCAGTTCTTC. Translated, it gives CASSLSKGASSYNEQFF.

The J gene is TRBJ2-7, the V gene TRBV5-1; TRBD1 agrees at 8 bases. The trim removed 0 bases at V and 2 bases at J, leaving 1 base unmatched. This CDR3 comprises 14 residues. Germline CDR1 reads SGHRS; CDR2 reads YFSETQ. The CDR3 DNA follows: TGCGCCAGCAGCTTGGCGACAGGGGCCTACGAGCAGTACTTC. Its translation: CASSLATGAYEQYF.

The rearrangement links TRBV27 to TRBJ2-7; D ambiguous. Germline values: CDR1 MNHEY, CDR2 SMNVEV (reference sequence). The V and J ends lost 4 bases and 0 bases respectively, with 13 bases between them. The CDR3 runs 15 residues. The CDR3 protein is CASSSPLESSYEQYF. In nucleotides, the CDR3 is TGTGCCAGCAGTTCCCCACTGGAGAGCTCCTACGAGCAGTACTTC.

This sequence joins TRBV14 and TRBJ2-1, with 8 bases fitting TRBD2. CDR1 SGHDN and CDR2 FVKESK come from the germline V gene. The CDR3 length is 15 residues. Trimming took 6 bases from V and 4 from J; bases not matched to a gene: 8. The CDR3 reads CASSTKRGTYNEQFF. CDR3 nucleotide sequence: TGTGCCAGCAGTACAAAGCGGGGGACTTACAATGAGCAGTTCTTC.

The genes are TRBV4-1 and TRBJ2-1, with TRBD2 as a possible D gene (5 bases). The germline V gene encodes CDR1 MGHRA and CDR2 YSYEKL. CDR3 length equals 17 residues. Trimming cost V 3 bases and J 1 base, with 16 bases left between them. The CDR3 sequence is CASSQILNSDSYNEQFF. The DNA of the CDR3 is TGCGCCAGCAGCCAGATCCTTAATAGCGATTCCTACAATGAGCAGTTCTTC.

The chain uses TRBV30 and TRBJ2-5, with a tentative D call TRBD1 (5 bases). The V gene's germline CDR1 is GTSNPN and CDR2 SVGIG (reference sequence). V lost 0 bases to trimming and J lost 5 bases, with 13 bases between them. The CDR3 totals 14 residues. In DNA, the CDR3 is TGTGCCTGGAGTGTCCCTTGGGGCGAGGAGACCCAGTACTTC. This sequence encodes CAWSVPWGEETQYF.

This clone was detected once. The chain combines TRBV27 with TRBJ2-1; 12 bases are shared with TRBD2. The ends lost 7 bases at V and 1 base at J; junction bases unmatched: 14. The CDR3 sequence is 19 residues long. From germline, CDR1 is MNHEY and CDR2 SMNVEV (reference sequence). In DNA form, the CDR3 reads TGTGCCAGCACCGGCGGGACTAGCGGGCCAAGGCTATCCTACAATGAGCAGTTCTTC. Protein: CASTGGTSGPRLSYNEQFF.

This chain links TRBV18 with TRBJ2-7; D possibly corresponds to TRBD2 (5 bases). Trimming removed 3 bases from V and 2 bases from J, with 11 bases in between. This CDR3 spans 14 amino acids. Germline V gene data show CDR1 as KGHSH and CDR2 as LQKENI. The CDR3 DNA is TGTGCCAGCTCACCGTACGGGGAAACCTACGAGCAGTACTTC. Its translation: CASSPYGETYEQYF.

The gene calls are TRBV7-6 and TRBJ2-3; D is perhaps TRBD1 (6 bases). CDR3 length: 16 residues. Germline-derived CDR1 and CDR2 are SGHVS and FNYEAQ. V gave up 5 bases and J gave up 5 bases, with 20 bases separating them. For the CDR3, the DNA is TGTGCCAGCAGCCGGACGCAGGGGAATCCACGAGATACGCAGTATTTT. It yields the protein CASSRTQGNPRDTQYF.

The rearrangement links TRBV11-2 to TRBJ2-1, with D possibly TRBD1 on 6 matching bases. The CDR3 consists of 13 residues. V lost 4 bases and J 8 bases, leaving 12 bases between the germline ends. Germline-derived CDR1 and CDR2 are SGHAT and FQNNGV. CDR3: CASSSYRADEQFF. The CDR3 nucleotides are TGTGCCAGCAGCTCTTACAGGGCAGATGAGCAGTTCTTC.

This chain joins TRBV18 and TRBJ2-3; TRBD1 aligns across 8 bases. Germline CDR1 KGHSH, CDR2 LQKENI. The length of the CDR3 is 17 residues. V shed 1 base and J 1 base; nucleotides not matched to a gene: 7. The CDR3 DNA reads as TGTGCCAGCTCACCACAGGACAGGGCGAAGGGCACAGATACGCAGTATTTT. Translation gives CASSPQDRAKGTDTQYF.

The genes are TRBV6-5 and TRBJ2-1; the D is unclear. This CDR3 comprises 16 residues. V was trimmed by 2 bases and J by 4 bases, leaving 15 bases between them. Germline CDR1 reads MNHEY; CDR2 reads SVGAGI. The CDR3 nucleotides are TGTGCCAGCAGTTACGCCTTGTTCACAGATTACAATGAGCAGTTCTTC. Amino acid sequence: CASSYALFTDYNEQFF.

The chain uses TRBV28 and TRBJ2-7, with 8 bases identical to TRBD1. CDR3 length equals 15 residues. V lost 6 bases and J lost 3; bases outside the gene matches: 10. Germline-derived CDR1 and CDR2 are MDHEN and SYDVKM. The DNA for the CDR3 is TGTGCCAGCAGGCCGAGGACAGGGAGTAGCTACGAGCAGTACTTC. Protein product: CASRPRTGSSYEQYF.

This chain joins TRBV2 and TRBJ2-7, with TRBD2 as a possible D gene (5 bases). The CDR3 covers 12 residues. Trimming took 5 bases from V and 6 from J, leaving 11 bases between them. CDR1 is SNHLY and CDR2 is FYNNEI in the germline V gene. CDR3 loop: CASSPLGGEQYF. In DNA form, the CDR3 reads TGTGCCAGCAGTCCTCTCGGAGGCGAGCAGTACTTC.